The rows below give T cell receptor beta chains drawn from one sample of a study of control samples from healthy donors and cancer patients. Method: immunoSEQ multiplex PCR; TCRdb's copy keeps in-frame clones and lacks some. The sample includes about 82,000 clones, 90% to 95% of them seen just once. Sequencing was performed on blood. The receptors come from a woman aged 18 to 35 in good health. Each CDR3 is given with its conserved first and last residue. D genes are given only for firm matches. Size is stated for part of the rows, as once, few or many counts, or as a class when the clone is expanded.

len,j_gene,abundance,v_gene,d_gene,CDR3nt,CDR3aa
15,TRBJ2-7,once,TRBV27,.,TGTGCCAGCAGTTTACTCGCGGGTCTAAGGTACGAGCAGTACTTC,CASSLLAGLRYEQYF
16,TRBJ1-4,.,TRBV19,.,TGTGCCAGTAGTGCGAAACAGGGACTGCCGAATGAAAAACTGTTTTTT,CASSAKQGLPNEKLFF
13,TRBJ2-5,.,TRBV2,.,TGTGCCAGCAGCGGGGGAAGCTTTGAGACCCAGTACTTC,CASSGGSFETQYF
13,TRBJ1-5,.,TRBV28,.,TGTGCCAGCAGAGTTAGGGGCAAACAGCCCCAGCATTTT,CASRVRGKQPQHF
12,TRBJ2-3,.,TRBV11-2,.,TGTGCCAGCGGACCCAGCACAGATACGCAGTATTTT,CASGPSTDTQYF
13,TRBJ2-2,.,TRBV2,.,TGTGCCAGCAGGGTCGAGGGCACCGGGGAGCTGTTTTTT,CASRVEGTGELFF
16,TRBJ2-2,.,TRBV24-1,.,TGTGCCACCAGTGATCGAGGACGGACGAACACCGGGGAGCTGTTTTTT,CATSDRGRTNTGELFF
17,TRBJ2-1,.,TRBV9,TRBD1,TGTGCCAGCAGCGTAGGGACAACAGGGGGCTCCTACAATGAGCAGTTCTTC,CASSVGTTGGSYNEQFF
15,TRBJ2-5,.,TRBV24-1,TRBD1,TGTGCCACCAGTGATTCCCGGGACAGGGTAGAGACCCAGTACTTC,CATSDSRDRVETQYF
13,TRBJ1-6,.,TRBV28,.,TGTGCCAGCAGCCCACTCAGGGGTTCACCCCTCCACTTT,CASSPLRGSPLHF
12,TRBJ1-3,few,TRBV11-2,.,TGTGCCAGCAGCCCCGAGGGAAACACCATATATTTT,CASSPEGNTIYF
13,TRBJ2-5,.,TRBV19,TRBD1,TGTGCCAGTAGCGGGACAGTCCGGGAGACCCAGTACTTC,CASSGTVRETQYF
15,TRBJ1-5,.,TRBV6-1,.,TGTGCCAGCAGTGAACAGGGGCCTAGCAATCAGCCCCAGCATTTT,CASSEQGPSNQPQHF
14,TRBJ2-2,.,TRBV9,.,TGTGCCAGCAGCCCGGAAGACGGGACCGGGGAGCTGTTTTTT,CASSPEDGTGELFF
13,TRBJ2-2,.,TRBV12-3/TRBV12-4,.,TGTGCCAGCAGTTTTGGGGGGACCGGGGAGCTGTTTTTT,CASSFGGTGELFF
15,TRBJ1-1,.,TRBV7-2,.,TGTGCCAGCAGCTTAGTGGGAAAGCCGAACACTGAAGCTTTCTTT,CASSLVGKPNTEAFF
15,TRBJ2-5,.,TRBV19,.,TGTGCCAGTAGTGTGCAGGGAGGAGGTTGGGAGACCCAGTACTTC,CASSVQGGGWETQYF
18,TRBJ2-6,.,TRBV27,TRBD1,TGTGCCAGCTCCTTTCCGACAGGGCCAAGGTCTGGGGCCAACGTCCTGACTTTC,CASSFPTGPRSGANVLTF
12,TRBJ2-6,.,TRBV5-1,.,TGCGCCAGCAGCTTTGGGGCCAACGTCCTGACTTTC,CASSFGANVLTF
14,TRBJ1-1,.,TRBV29-1,TRBD1,TGCAGCGGCCACTTCGGGACAGGGGGCACTGAAGCTTTCTTT,CSGHFGTGGTEAFF
11,TRBJ1-4,.,TRBV28,TRBD1,TGTGCCAGCAGTTTGGGACAGAAACTGTTTTTT,CASSLGQKLFF
16,TRBJ2-1,once,TRBV19,TRBD2,TGTGCCAGTAGGGTCCTCGGGGAGGGCCGTAACAATGAGCAGTTCTTC,CASRVLGEGRNNEQFF
15,TRBJ1-2,.,TRBV2,.,TGTGCCAGCACCCTCCCGACATACTCGAATAATGGCTACATCTTC,CASTLPTYSNNGYIF
17,TRBJ1-5,.,TRBV27,.,TGTGCCAGCCGAATACTCCCCCCCGGCAGGGGACGTCAGCCCCAGCATTTT,CASRILPPGRGRQPQHF
12,TRBJ2-7,.,TRBV27,.,TGTGCCAGCAGTCCTAGGGCTTACGAGCAGTACTTC,CASSPRAYEQYF